This is a list of T cell receptor beta chains from one sample in a study of cytomegalovirus exposure and HLA in healthy donors. The protocol was immunoSEQ multiplex PCR, while the TCRdb copy is restricted to in-frame clones and leaves out a portion. Of approximately 53,000 clones in the sample, roughly 76% were seen once. The source material was PBMCs. These receptors originate from a woman aged 40 to 55 in good health and CMV-seropositive. The CDR3 runs from the conserved cysteine through the conserved F or W. D genes are given only for firm matches. Size tells how often a clone was seen (once, few, many) or the class of an expanded clone, and some rows leave it out.

D: TRBD1; V: TRBV29-1; length: 12; size: .; J: TRBJ2-5; DNA: TGCAGCGTTGATACAGGGGGGGAGACCCAGTACTTC; CDR3: CSVDTGGETQYF
D: .; V: TRBV6-5; length: 16; size: .; J: TRBJ2-3; DNA: TGTGCCAGCAGTTACTCGCACTCCACCAGCACAGATACGCAGTATTTT; CDR3: CASSYSHSTSTDTQYF
D: .; V: TRBV27; length: 12; size: .; J: TRBJ1-2; DNA: TGTGCCAGCAGTTTAAGGGGCTCCGGCTACACCTTC; CDR3: CASSLRGSGYTF
D: .; V: TRBV7-3; length: 15; size: .; J: TRBJ1-3; DNA: TGTGCCAGCAGCTTATTTGGGGGCAATAGAAACACCATATATTTT; CDR3: CASSLFGGNRNTIYF
D: .; V: TRBV10-3; length: 14; size: .; J: TRBJ1-4; DNA: TGTGCCACCGCGGGAGCGGGAGCGGGTGAAAAACTGTTTTTT; CDR3: CATAGAGAGEKLFF
D: TRBD2; V: TRBV7-9; length: 15; size: .; J: TRBJ2-5; DNA: TGTGCCAGCAGCCCTAGCGGGGGGGCCCTGGAGACCCAGTACTTC; CDR3: CASSPSGGALETQYF
D: TRBD2; V: TRBV30; length: 15; size: few; J: TRBJ2-5; DNA: TGTGCCTGGAGTCTGGGTGGGGGGGGGCAAGAGACCCAGTACTTC; CDR3: CAWSLGGGGQETQYF
D: .; V: TRBV5-4; length: 15; size: .; J: TRBJ2-2; DNA: TGTGCCAGCAGGTCGACAGTAGCGAACACCGGGGAGCTGTTTTTT; CDR3: CASRSTVANTGELFF
D: .; V: TRBV28; length: 10; size: .; J: TRBJ1-5; DNA: TGTGCCAGCAGCCGGGGGCCCCAGCATTTT; CDR3: CASSRGPQHF
D: TRBD2; V: TRBV2; length: 14; size: .; J: TRBJ2-3; DNA: TGTGCCAGCAGAACTAGCGGAAATTCAGATACGCAGTATTTT; CDR3: CASRTSGNSDTQYF
D: .; V: TRBV11-2; length: 13; size: .; J: TRBJ1-1; DNA: TGTGCCAGCAGCTTAGACTTGAACACTGAAGCTTTCTTT; CDR3: CASSLDLNTEAFF
D: TRBD1; V: TRBV2; length: 15; size: .; J: TRBJ2-7; DNA: TGTGCCAGCATCGGTTCGGGACAGGGAGGGTACGAGCAGTACTTC; CDR3: CASIGSGQGGYEQYF
D: TRBD2; V: TRBV5-4; length: 14; size: .; J: TRBJ2-7; DNA: TGTGCCAGCAGCTTGAGGGAGGGGAGGTACGAGCAGTACTTC; CDR3: CASSLREGRYEQYF
D: TRBD2; V: TRBV4-3; length: 18; size: .; J: TRBJ2-1; DNA: TGCGCCAGCAGCCAAGATAGACTAGCGGGGTCAGGCCTAGATGAGCAGTTCTTC; CDR3: CASSQDRLAGSGLDEQFF
D: TRBD1; V: TRBV5-1; length: 15; size: .; J: TRBJ1-6; DNA: TGCGCCAGCAGCCCTGGGGACAGGGACAGTTCACCCCTCCACTTT; CDR3: CASSPGDRDSSPLHF
D: .; V: TRBV5-1; length: 13; size: .; J: TRBJ1-2; DNA: TGCGCCAGCAGCCGGACAGCTTCCTATGGCTACACCTTC; CDR3: CASSRTASYGYTF
D: .; V: TRBV6-5; length: 16; size: .; J: TRBJ1-4; DNA: TGTGCCAGCAGTTCAACCCCTACAGGGAGGGGTGAAAAACTGTTTTTT; CDR3: CASSSTPTGRGEKLFF
D: TRBD1; V: TRBV10-2; length: 15; size: .; J: TRBJ2-3; DNA: TGCGCCAGCAGTGGTCAACAGGGGAGTAATCATACGCAGTATTTT; CDR3: CASSGQQGSNHTQYF
D: .; V: TRBV7-8; length: 13; size: .; J: TRBJ2-7; DNA: TGTGCCAGCAGCTCGACCTCTAGGGGAGAGCAGTACTTC; CDR3: CASSSTSRGEQYF
D: .; V: TRBV18; length: 13; size: .; J: TRBJ2-5; DNA: TGTGCCAGCTCACCACGGGGGCCAGAGACCCAGTACTTC; CDR3: CASSPRGPETQYF
D: TRBD1; V: TRBV29-1; length: 15; size: once; J: TRBJ1-1; DNA: TGCAGCGTTGAAAGTAGGGGGCACCCTTACACTGAAGCTTTCTTT; CDR3: CSVESRGHPYTEAFF
D: .; V: TRBV15; length: 14; size: .; J: TRBJ2-3; DNA: TGTGCCCGACGGTCAGGACTAAGCACAGATACGCAGTATTTT; CDR3: CARRSGLSTDTQYF
D: .; V: TRBV30; length: 12; size: .; J: TRBJ2-6; DNA: TGTGCCTGGAGTCCAGGGGCCAACGTCCTGACTTTC; CDR3: CAWSPGANVLTF
D: .; V: TRBV18; length: 15; size: .; J: TRBJ1-1; DNA: TGTGCCAGCTCAACAAACGGGGTCCAGAACACTGAAGCTTTCTTT; CDR3: CASSTNGVQNTEAFF
D: .; V: TRBV7-8; length: 15; size: .; J: TRBJ1-1; DNA: TGTGCCAGCAGCTTTCCTAAGCTAGAAAACACTGAAGCTTTCTTT; CDR3: CASSFPKLENTEAFF
D: .; V: TRBV4-1; length: 14; size: .; J: TRBJ2-1; DNA: TGCGCCAGCAGCCAAGTACTCGGGGTCAATGAGCAGTTCTTC; CDR3: CASSQVLGVNEQFF
D: .; V: TRBV6-5; length: 16; size: .; J: TRBJ1-3; DNA: TGTGCCAGCAGTTACTCGGCGGAAAGCTCTGGAAACACCATATATTTT; CDR3: CASSYSAESSGNTIYF
D: TRBD1; V: TRBV7-2; length: 16; size: .; J: TRBJ1-2; DNA: TGTGCCAGCAGCTCACCGGGACAGGGGCCAGGGGCTGGCTACACCTTC; CDR3: CASSSPGQGPGAGYTF
D: .; V: TRBV5-4; length: 15; size: .; J: TRBJ1-5; DNA: TGTGCCAGCAGCTTGGCAGGGGATAGCAATCAGCCCCAGCATTTT; CDR3: CASSLAGDSNQPQHF
D: .; V: TRBV6-1; length: 14; size: few; J: TRBJ1-2; DNA: TGTGCCAGCAATTTACCGGGGGGGGTCTATGGCTACACCTTC; CDR3: CASNLPGGVYGYTF
D: TRBD1; V: TRBV28; length: 15; size: .; J: TRBJ2-2; DNA: TGTGCCAGCAGTGGACAGGGGGTATATACCGGGGAGCTGTTTTTT; CDR3: CASSGQGVYTGELFF
D: .; V: TRBV6-1; length: 11; size: once; J: TRBJ1-5; DNA: TGTGCCAGCACCCGGGGTCAGCCCCAGCATTTT; CDR3: CASTRGQPQHF
D: TRBD1; V: TRBV18; length: 15; size: .; J: TRBJ2-2; DNA: TGTGCCAGCTCCCCGGGACAGACCACCACCGGGGAGCTGTTTTTT; CDR3: CASSPGQTTTGELFF
D: .; V: TRBV6-5; length: 13; size: .; J: TRBJ2-3; DNA: TGTGCCAGCAGTTGGGGGAGGCAGTCGGAGCAGTATTTT; CDR3: CASSWGRQSEQYF
D: .; V: TRBV2; length: 12; size: .; J: TRBJ2-2; DNA: TGTGCCAGCAGGTATTCGGCCGGGGAGCTGTTTTTT; CDR3: CASRYSAGELFF
D: .; V: TRBV7-9; length: 18; size: .; J: TRBJ1-6; DNA: TGTGCCAGCAGCTTAGATCCTTCACAGAGCTCCTATAATTCACCCCTCCACTTT; CDR3: CASSLDPSQSSYNSPLHF
D: TRBD1; V: TRBV7-3; length: 14; size: few; J: TRBJ2-3; DNA: TGTGCCAGCAGCTTACGGACAGGGAGGGATACGCAGTATTTT; CDR3: CASSLRTGRDTQYF
D: TRBD1; V: TRBV19; length: 15; size: .; J: TRBJ1-1; DNA: TGTGCCAGTAGATGGAACGCGGGCAGGGGGCAAGAAGCTTTCTTT; CDR3: CASRWNAGRGQEAFF
D: TRBD2; V: TRBV7-2; length: 12; size: .; J: TRBJ2-7; DNA: TGTGCCAGCAGCCAAGGACTAGTCGAGCAGTACTTC; CDR3: CASSQGLVEQYF
D: .; V: TRBV25-1; length: 15; size: .; J: TRBJ1-6; DNA: TGTGCCAGCAGTGAATCGCGGCAGGGGAATTCACCCCTCCACTTT; CDR3: CASSESRQGNSPLHF
D: TRBD1; V: TRBV25-1; length: 14; size: .; J: TRBJ1-2; DNA: TGTGCCAGCAGTGGGGCGGGACAGAACTATGGCTACACCTTC; CDR3: CASSGAGQNYGYTF
D: .; V: TRBV6-1; length: 13; size: .; J: TRBJ2-7; DNA: TGTGCCAGCAGTGAAGGCAGGGTTGGCGAGCAGTACTTC; CDR3: CASSEGRVGEQYF
D: .; V: TRBV4-3; length: 16; size: .; J: TRBJ1-6; DNA: TGCGCCAGCAGCCAAGCGACAGGCTCCTATAATTCACCCCTCCACTTT; CDR3: CASSQATGSYNSPLHF
D: .; V: TRBV4-1; length: 15; size: .; J: TRBJ1-3; DNA: TGCGCCAGCAGCCAAGATAGACAGACTGGAAACACCATATATTTT; CDR3: CASSQDRQTGNTIYF
D: .; V: TRBV5-1; length: 13; size: .; J: TRBJ1-1; DNA: TGCGCCAGCAGCTTACAGTTGAACACTGAAGCTTTCTTT; CDR3: CASSLQLNTEAFF
D: .; V: TRBV15; length: 12; size: .; J: TRBJ2-3; DNA: TGTGCCACCAGTCGGCGGGCAGATACGCAGTATTTT; CDR3: CATSRRADTQYF
D: .; V: TRBV11-2; length: 18; size: .; J: TRBJ2-7; DNA: TGTGCCAGCAGCTTGCCGGCGGGGATCCGGGACAGAGATTACGAGCAGTACTTC; CDR3: CASSLPAGIRDRDYEQYF
D: TRBD1; V: TRBV7-2; length: 15; size: .; J: TRBJ1-5; DNA: TGTGCCAGCAGCTCTACCAGGGGGAGCAATCAGCCCCAGCATTTT; CDR3: CASSSTRGSNQPQHF
D: TRBD2; V: TRBV19; length: 16; size: few; J: TRBJ2-5; DNA: TGTGCCAGTAGTCCGCGACTAGCGGGGGGACAAGAGACCCAGTACTTC; CDR3: CASSPRLAGGQETQYF
D: .; V: TRBV30; length: 11; size: .; J: TRBJ1-1; DNA: TGTGCCGGCGGGAGGAACACTGAAGCTTTCTTT; CDR3: CAGGRNTEAFF
D: TRBD1; V: TRBV5-8; length: 14; size: .; J: TRBJ1-1; DNA: TGTGCCAGCAGCTTGTATGGGACAGGGGGCGAAGCTTTCTTT; CDR3: CASSLYGTGGEAFF
D: .; V: TRBV2; length: 14; size: .; J: TRBJ2-7; DNA: TGTGCCAGCAAGAGTGGTGCTTTCCCCTACGAGCAGTACTTC; CDR3: CASKSGAFPYEQYF
D: .; V: TRBV19; length: 16; size: .; J: TRBJ1-2; DNA: TGTGCCAGTAGTGGGCAGGAGGGGTCTTCTGGCTATGGCTACACCTTC; CDR3: CASSGQEGSSGYGYTF